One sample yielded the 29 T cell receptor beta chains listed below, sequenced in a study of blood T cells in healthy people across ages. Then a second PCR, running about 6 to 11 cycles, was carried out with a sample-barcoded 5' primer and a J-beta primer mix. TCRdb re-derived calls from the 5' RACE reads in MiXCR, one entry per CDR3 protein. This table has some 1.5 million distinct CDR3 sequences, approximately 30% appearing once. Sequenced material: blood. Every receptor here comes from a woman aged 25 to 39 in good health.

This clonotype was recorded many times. The CDR3 coding sequence is TGTGCCACCAGCAGACTCGACTACAATGAGCAGTTCTTC. It codes for CATSRLDYNEQFF. The V and J genes are TRBV15 and TRBJ2-1; D unclear. The V and J ends lost 2 bases and 3 bases respectively, with 5 bases between them. Per the germline V gene, CDR1 is LNHNV and CDR2 is YYDKDF (reference sequence). The CDR3 is made up of 13 amino acids.

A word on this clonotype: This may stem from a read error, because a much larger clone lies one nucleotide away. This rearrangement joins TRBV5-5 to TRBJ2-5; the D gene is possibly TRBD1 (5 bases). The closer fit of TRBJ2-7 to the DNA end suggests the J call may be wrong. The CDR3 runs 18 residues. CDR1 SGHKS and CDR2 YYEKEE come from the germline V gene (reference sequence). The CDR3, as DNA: TGTGCCCGCAGCTCGTTATGGCTGACAGAGCGATTCAGCTACGAGCAGTACTTC. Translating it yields CARSSLWLTERFSYEQYF.

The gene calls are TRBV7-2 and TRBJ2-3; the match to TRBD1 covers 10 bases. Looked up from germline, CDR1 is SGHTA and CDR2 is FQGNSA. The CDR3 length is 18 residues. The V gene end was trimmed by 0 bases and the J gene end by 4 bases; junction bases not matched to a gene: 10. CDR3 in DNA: TGTGCCAGCAGCTTAGCACCGGGACAGGGGAACGAGGCAGATACGCAGTATTTT. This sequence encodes CASSLAPGQGNEADTQYF. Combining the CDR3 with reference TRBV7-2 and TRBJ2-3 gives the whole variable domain GAGVSQSPSNKVTEKGKDVELRCDPISGHTALYWYRQSLGQGLEFLIYFQGNSAPDKSGLPSDRFSAERTGGSVSTLTIQRTQQEDSAVYLCASSLAPGQGNEADTQYFGPGTRLTVL.

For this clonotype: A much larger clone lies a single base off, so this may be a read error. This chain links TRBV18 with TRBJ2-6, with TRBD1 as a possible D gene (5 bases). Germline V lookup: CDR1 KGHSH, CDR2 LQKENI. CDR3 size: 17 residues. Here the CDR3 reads CASSPSGPGSGANVLIF. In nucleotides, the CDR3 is TGTGCCAGCTCACCGAGTGGGCCGGGCTCTGGGGCCAACGTCCTGATTTTC.

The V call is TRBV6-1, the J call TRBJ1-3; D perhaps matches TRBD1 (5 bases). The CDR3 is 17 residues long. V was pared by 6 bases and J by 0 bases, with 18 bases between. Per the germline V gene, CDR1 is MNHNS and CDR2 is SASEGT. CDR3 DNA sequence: TGTGCCAGCAGCGAACAGGACATACGACGCTCTGGAAACACCATATATTTT. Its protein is CASSEQDIRRSGNTIYF.

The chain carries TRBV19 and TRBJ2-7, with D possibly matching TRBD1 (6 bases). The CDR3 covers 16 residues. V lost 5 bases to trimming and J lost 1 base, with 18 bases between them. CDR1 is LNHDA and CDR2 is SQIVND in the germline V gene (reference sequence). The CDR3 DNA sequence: TGTGCCAGTAGTTCGACGACAGGAACAGCTTCCTACGAGCAGTACTTC. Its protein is CASSSTTGTASYEQYF.

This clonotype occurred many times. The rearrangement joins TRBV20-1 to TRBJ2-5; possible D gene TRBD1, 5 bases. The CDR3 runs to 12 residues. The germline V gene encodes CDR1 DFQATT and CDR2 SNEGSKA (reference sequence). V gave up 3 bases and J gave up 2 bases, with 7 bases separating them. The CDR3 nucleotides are TGCAGTGCTAGGGACATACAAGAGACCCAGTACTTC. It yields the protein CSARDIQETQYF.

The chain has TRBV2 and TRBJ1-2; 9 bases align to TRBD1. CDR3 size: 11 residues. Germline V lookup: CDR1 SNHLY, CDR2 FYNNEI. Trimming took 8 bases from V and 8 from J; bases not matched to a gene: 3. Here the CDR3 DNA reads TGTGCCAGCTGGACAGGGGTAGGCTACACCTTC. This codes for CASWTGVGYTF. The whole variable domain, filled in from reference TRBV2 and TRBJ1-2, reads EPEVTQTPSHQVTQMGQEVILRCVPISNHLYFYWYRQILGQKVEFLVSFYNNEISEKSEIFDDQFSVERPDGSNFTLKIRSTKLEDSAMYFCASWTGVGYTFGSGTRLTVV.

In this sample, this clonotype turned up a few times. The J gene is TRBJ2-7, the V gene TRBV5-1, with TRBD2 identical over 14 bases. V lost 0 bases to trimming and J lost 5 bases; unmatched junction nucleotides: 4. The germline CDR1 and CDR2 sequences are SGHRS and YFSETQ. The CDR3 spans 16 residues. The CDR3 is CASSLGLGLAGDEQYF. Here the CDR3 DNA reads TGCGCCAGCAGCTTGGGCCTGGGACTAGCGGGGGACGAGCAGTACTTC.

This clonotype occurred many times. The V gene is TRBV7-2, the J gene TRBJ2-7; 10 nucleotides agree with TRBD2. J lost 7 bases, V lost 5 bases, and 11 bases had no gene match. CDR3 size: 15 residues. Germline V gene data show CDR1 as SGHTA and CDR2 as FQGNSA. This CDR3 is CASSPGLAEGREQYF. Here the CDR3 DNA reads TGTGCCAGCAGCCCCGGACTAGCGGAGGGCAGGGAGCAGTACTTC.

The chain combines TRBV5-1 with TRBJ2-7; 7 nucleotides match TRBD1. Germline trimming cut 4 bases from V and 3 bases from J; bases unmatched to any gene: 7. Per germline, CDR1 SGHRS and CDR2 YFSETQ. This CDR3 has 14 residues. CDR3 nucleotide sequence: TGCGCCAGCAGCCCACAGGGGATGGGCTACGAGCAGTACTTC. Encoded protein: CASSPQGMGYEQYF.

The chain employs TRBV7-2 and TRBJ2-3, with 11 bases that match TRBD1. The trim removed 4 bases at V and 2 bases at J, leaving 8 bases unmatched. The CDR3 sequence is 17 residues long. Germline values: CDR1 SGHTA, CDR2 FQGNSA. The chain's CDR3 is CASSSLKGQGVTDTQYF. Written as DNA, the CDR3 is TGTGCCAGCAGCTCCCTCAAGGGACAGGGGGTCACAGATACGCAGTATTTT.

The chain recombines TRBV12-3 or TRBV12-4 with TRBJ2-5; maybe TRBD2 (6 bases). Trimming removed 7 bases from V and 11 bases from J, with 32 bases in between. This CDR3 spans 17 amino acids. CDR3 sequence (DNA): TGTGCCAGCAACACTTTTCTGCTTTCGGGGGTCCCCACTGAGCAGTACTTC. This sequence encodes CASNTFLLSGVPTEQYF.

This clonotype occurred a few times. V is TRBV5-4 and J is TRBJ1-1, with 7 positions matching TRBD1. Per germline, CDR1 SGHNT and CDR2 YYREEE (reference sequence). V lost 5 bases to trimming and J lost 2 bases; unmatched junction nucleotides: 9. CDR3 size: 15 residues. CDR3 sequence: CASRPGTDSNTEAFF. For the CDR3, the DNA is TGTGCCAGCAGGCCGGGGACAGACTCAAACACTGAAGCTTTCTTT. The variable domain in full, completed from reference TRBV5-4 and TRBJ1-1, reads ETGVTQSPTHLIKTRGQQVTLRCSSQSGHNTVSWYQQALGQGPQFIFQYYREEENGRGNFPPRFSGLQFPNYSSELNVNALELDDSALYLCASRPGTDSNTEAFFGQGTRLTVV.

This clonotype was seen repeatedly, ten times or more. The CDR3 is CASSLGASVETQYF. The CDR3 coding sequence is TGTGCCAGCAGCTTAGGGGCTAGCGTCGAGACCCAGTACTTC. The rearrangement joins TRBV7-2 to TRBJ2-5, with a weak D call TRBD2 (6 bases). The germline V and J ends were trimmed by 1 base and 5 bases, with 11 bases remaining between them. CDR1 SGHTA and CDR2 FQGNSA come from the germline V gene. CDR3 length: 14 residues.

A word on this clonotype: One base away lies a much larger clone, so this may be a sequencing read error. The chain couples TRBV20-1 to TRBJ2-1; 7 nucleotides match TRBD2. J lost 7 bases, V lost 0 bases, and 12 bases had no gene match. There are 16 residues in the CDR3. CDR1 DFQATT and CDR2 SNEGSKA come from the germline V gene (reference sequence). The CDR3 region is CSARDLRKRDRNEQFF. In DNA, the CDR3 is TGCAGTGCTAGAGATCTGAGGAAGCGGGATCGGAATGAGCAGTTCTTC.

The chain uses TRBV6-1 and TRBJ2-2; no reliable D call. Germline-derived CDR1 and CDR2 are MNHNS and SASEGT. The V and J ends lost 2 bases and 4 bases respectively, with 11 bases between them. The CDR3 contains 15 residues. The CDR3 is CASSEQSAVTGELFF. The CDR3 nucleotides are TGTGCCAGCAGTGAACAATCCGCGGTCACCGGGGAGCTGTTTTTT.

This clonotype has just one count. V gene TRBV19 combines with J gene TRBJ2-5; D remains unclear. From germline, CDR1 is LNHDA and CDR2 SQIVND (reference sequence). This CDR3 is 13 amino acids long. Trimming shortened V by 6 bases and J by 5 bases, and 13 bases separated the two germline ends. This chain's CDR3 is CASREQPTETQYF. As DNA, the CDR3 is TGTGCCAGTAGGGAACAGCCAACGGAGACCCAGTACTTC.

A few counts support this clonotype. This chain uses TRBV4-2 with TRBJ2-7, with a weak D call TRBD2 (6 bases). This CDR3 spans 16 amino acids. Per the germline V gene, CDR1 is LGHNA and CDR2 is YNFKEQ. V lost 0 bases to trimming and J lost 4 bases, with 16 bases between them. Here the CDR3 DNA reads TGTGCCAGCAGCCAAGAATTGGGACTTAAGTGGTACGAGCAGTACTTC. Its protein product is CASSQELGLKWYEQYF.

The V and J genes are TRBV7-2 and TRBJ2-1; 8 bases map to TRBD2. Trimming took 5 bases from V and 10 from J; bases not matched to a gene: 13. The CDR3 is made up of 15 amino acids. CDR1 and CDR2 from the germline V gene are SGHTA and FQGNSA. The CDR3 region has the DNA TGTGCCAGCAGCCGAAGCGGGGGCTACGGGGGGGAGCAGTTCTTC. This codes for CASSRSGGYGGEQFF.

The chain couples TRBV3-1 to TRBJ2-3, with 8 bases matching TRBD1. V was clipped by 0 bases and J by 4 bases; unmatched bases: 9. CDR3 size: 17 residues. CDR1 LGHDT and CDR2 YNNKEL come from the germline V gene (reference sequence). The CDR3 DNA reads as TGTGCCAGCAGCCAAGATTTGACAGGGGTTTTTGCAGATACGCAGTATTTT. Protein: CASSQDLTGVFADTQYF.

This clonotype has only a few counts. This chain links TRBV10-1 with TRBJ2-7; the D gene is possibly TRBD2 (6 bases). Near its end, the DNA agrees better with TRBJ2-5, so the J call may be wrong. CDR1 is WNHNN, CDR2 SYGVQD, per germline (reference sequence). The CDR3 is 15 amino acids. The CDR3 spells CASSESGRGGETQYF. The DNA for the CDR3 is TGCGCCAGCAGTGAGTCGGGGCGGGGAGGCGAGACCCAGTACTTC.

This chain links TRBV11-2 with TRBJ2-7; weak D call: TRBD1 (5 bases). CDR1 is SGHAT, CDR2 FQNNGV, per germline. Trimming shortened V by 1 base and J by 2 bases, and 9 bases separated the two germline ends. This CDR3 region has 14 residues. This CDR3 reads CASSLGRVAYEQYF. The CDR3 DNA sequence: TGTGCCAGCAGCTTAGGCAGGGTGGCCTACGAGCAGTACTTC. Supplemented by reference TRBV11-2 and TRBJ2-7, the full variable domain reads EAGVAQSPRYKIIEKRQSVAFWCNPISGHATLYWYQQILGQGPKLLIQFQNNGVVDDSQLPKDRFSAERLKGVDSTLKIQPAKLEDSAVYLCASSLGRVAYEQYFGPGTRLTVT.

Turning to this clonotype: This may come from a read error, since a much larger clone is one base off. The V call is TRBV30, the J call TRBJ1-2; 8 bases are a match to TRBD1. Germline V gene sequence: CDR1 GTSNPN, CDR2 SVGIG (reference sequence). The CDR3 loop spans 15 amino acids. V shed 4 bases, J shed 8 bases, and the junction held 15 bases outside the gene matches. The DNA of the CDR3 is TGTGCCTGGAAGAGGACAGGGCCGGCGGGGGACGGCTACACCTTC. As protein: CAWKRTGPAGDGYTF. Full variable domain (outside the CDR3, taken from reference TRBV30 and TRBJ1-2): SQTIHQWPATLVQPVGSPLSLECTVEGTSNPNLYWYRQAAGRGLQLLFYSVGIGQISSEVPQNLSASRPQDRQFILSSKKLLLSDSGFYLCAWKRTGPAGDGYTFGSGTRLTVV.

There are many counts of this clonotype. CDR3 sequence (DNA): TGCAGTGCTAGTGAAGGGATGGAGCAGTACTTC. Translated, it gives CSASEGMEQYF. This chain joins TRBV20-1 and TRBJ2-7, with no clear D. CDR1 is DFQATT and CDR2 is SNEGSKA in the germline V gene (reference sequence). The CDR3 loop spans 11 amino acids. Trimming cost V 3 bases and J 7 bases, with 10 bases left between them.

CDR3 bases: TGTGCCAGCAGTTACGGCCAGGGACCTACAAATGAGCAGTTCTTC. This sequence encodes CASSYGQGPTNEQFF. V gene TRBV6-5 combines with J gene TRBJ2-1; D possibly matches TRBD1 or TRBD2 (5 bases each). Trimming took 2 bases from V and 7 from J, leaving 15 bases between them. The CDR3 spans 15 residues. Germline V gene data show CDR1 as MNHEY and CDR2 as SVGAGI.

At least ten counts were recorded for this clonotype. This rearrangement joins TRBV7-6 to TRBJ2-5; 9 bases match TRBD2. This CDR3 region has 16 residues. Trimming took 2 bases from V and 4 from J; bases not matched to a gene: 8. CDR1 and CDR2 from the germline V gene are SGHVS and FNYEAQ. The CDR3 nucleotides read TGTGCCAGCAGCTTAAGTAGCGGGAGATTTATAGAGACCCAGTACTTC. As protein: CASSLSSGRFIETQYF.

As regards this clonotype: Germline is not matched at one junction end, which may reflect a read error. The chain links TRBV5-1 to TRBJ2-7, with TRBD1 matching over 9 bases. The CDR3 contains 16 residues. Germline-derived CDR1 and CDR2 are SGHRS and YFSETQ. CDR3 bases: TGCGCCAACAGCTTGTATCGGGGGACAGGGATATACGAGCAGTACTTC. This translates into CANSLYRGTGIYEQYF.

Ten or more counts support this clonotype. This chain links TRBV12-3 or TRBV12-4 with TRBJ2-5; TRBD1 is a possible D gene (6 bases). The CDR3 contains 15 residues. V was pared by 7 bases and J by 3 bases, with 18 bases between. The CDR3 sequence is CASTVRVGAEETQYF. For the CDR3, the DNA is TGTGCCAGCACCGTACGTGTGGGGGCAGAAGAGACCCAGTACTTC.